Listed below are T cell receptor beta chains from one sample, sequenced in a study of early T cells in non-severe SARS-CoV-2 infection. TCRdb independently ran MiXCR on the 5' RACE reads; one entry per CDR3 protein. The profile shows some 50,000 distinct CDR3 sequences, about 5.2% of them singletons. Sequencing used whole blood, obtained at baseline. These receptors were collected from an adult who was a healthcare worker with PCR-confirmed SARS-CoV-2 infection or an uninfected control (not recorded which). The CDR3 runs from the conserved cysteine through the conserved F or W. A D gene is named only where the DNA matches it firmly. Only some rows state a clone size, as once, few, many or a class for expanded clones.

v_call	d_call	clone_size	j_call	cdr3_aa	cdr3_nt
TRBV6-5	NA	NA	TRBJ1-1	CASSSRVEAFF	TGTGCCAGCAGTTCCCGGGTGGAAGCTTTCTTT
TRBV12-3/TRBV12-4	NA	many	TRBJ1-2	CASSFRGKGGYTF	TGTGCCAGCAGTTTCCGGGGGAAAGGAGGCTACACCTTC
TRBV24-1	TRBD2	many	TRBJ2-7	CATSAAHGTSGTYEQYF	TGTGCCACCAGTGCCGCGCACGGGACTAGCGGAACCTACGAGCAGTACTTC
TRBV20-1	TRBD1	NA	TRBJ2-7	CSARPGQGYEQYF	TGCAGTGCTAGACCGGGACAGGGTTACGAGCAGTACTTC
TRBV28	NA	NA	TRBJ2-5	CAAGAGIETLYF	TGTGCCGCGGGGGCGGGGATAGAGACCCTGTACTTC
TRBV7-2	TRBD1	many	TRBJ1-5	CASSRQGSNQPQHF	TGTGCCAGCAGCAGACAGGGTAGTAATCAGCCCCAGCATTTT
TRBV5-1	TRBD2	many	TRBJ2-7	CASSLGLASYEQYF	TGCGCCAGCAGCCTGGGACTAGCGAGCTACGAGCAGTACTTC
TRBV5-1	NA	many	TRBJ1-2	CASSLTEGLSGYTF	TGCGCCAGCAGCTTGACAGAGGGGTTATCTGGCTACACCTTC
TRBV7-8	NA	few	TRBJ2-7	CASSFGVAAYEQYF	TGTGCCAGCAGCTTCGGAGTGGCTGCCTACGAGCAGTACTTC
TRBV3-1	NA	many	TRBJ1-1	CASSTHPAGLNTEAFF	TGTGCCAGCAGCACTCACCCTGCAGGGTTGAACACTGAAGCTTTCTTT
TRBV10-3	NA	many	TRBJ2-3	CAIGYSENTDTQYF	TGTGCCATCGGCTATAGCGAGAACACAGATACGCAGTATTTT
TRBV2	NA	many	TRBJ1-1	CASSVSAGVNTEAFF	TGTGCCAGCAGTGTCTCGGCGGGAGTGAACACTGAAGCTTTCTTT
TRBV27	TRBD1	many	TRBJ2-1	CASSPQGATGQFF	TGTGCCAGCTCCCCCCAGGGGGCTACAGGGCAGTTCTTC
TRBV28	NA	many	TRBJ2-6	CASRESGANVLTF	TGTGCCAGCAGGGAGTCTGGGGCCAACGTCCTGACTTTC
TRBV15	NA	many	TRBJ2-3	CATSRGGPLSTDTQYF	TGTGCCACCAGCAGGGGAGGTCCCCTCAGCACAGATACGCAGTATTTT
TRBV18	TRBD2	many	TRBJ2-7	CASSPGTSIHEQYF	TGTGCCAGCTCACCCGGGACTAGCATCCACGAGCAGTACTTC
TRBV6-4	NA	medium-sized	TRBJ2-3	CASSDGQPTDTQYF	TGTGCCAGCAGTGACGGACAGCCCACAGATACGCAGTATTTT
TRBV7-6	NA	NA	TRBJ2-7	CASSLGDKYSYEQYF	TGTGCCAGCAGCTTAGGGGACAAATACTCCTACGAGCAGTACTTC
TRBV3-1	TRBD2	many	TRBJ2-1	CASSQGPSGRRNEQFF	TGTGCCAGCAGCCAAGGTCCTAGCGGGAGGCGTAATGAGCAGTTCTTC
TRBV14	NA	many	TRBJ1-1	CASSQGWRRGGSYTEAFF	TGTGCCAGCAGCCAAGGATGGAGGCGCGGGGGCAGTTACACTGAAGCTTTCTTT
TRBV7-9	TRBD1	NA	TRBJ1-4	CASSLAATGREKLFF	TGTGCCAGCAGCTTAGCGGCGACAGGGAGAGAAAAACTGTTTTTT
TRBV4-1	NA	many	TRBJ1-1	CASSHWNRDTEAFF	TGCGCCAGCAGCCATTGGAACAGGGACACTGAAGCTTTCTTT
TRBV10-3	TRBD1	many	TRBJ2-7	CATRGRGLHQAYEQYF	TGTGCCACGCGTGGCAGGGGGCTCCACCAAGCCTACGAGCAGTACTTC
TRBV10-3	NA	once	TRBJ1-4	CAISDSLMQEKLIF	TGTGCCATCAGTGATAGCTTGATGCAGGAAAAACTGATTTTT
TRBV5-1	NA	many	TRBJ1-1	CASSFQGSGTEAFF	TGCGCCAGCAGCTTTCAGGGTTCGGGCACTGAAGCTTTCTTT
TRBV6-5	NA	few	TRBJ2-1	CASSPGVSYNEQFF	TGTGCCAGCAGCCCGGGAGTCTCCTACAATGAGCAGTTCTTC
TRBV6-1	TRBD2	many	TRBJ2-1	CASRLAGIYNEQFF	TGTGCCAGCAGGCTAGCGGGAATCTACAATGAGCAGTTCTTC
TRBV4-2	TRBD2	many	TRBJ2-7	CASSQGVSGFTYEQYF	TGTGCCAGCAGCCAAGGGGTTAGCGGGTTCACCTACGAGCAGTACTTC